The 24 T cell receptor beta chains listed next were all sequenced from one sample in a study of early T cells in non-severe SARS-CoV-2 infection (dated by TCRdb to about 2021). The receptor library was made with 5' RACE. This sample was sequenced with a NextSeq 500. The public reads were reprocessed in TCRdb via fastp at Q25 and MiXCR, keeping in-frame beta chains. Each entry merges the rows of one CDR3 protein and shows their most common DNA and genes. Within this sample are tens of thousands of distinct CDR3 sequences, with 8% to 8.5% of them counted one time only. The ten largest clones capture roughly 9.9% of the sample. Sequences were obtained from whole blood. These receptors were taken from an adult who was a healthcare worker with PCR-confirmed SARS-CoV-2 infection or an uninfected control (not recorded which).

Many counts were recorded for this clonotype. The V gene is TRBV29-1, the J gene TRBJ2-1; no reliable D call. There are 12 residues in the CDR3. V gave up 8 bases and J gave up 2 bases, with 10 bases separating them. Germline CDR1 reads SQVTM; CDR2 reads ANQGSEA. CDR3 protein: CSLRRTYNEQFF. CDR3 DNA sequence: TGCAGCCTTCGACGGACCTACAATGAGCAGTTCTTC.

This clonotype was detected a few times. The chain combines TRBV4-1 with TRBJ2-2; TRBD2 agrees at 12 bases. CDR3 length: 17 residues. Germline loops: CDR1 MGHRA, CDR2 YSYEKL. Trimming removed 3 bases from V and 3 bases from J; junction bases left unmatched: 5. The CDR3 nucleotides read TGCGCCAGCAGCCAGGGTCTAGCGGGGGGGTACACCGGGGAGCTGTTTTTT. Translation: CASSQGLAGGYTGELFF.

This clonotype was observed a handful of times. The rearrangement joins TRBV12-3 or TRBV12-4 to TRBJ1-2; 7 bases map to TRBD1. J was trimmed by 2 bases and V by 6 bases; bases with no gene match: 3. This CDR3 comprises 13 residues. In DNA, the CDR3 is TGTGCCAGCAGGACGGGACAGAACTATGGCTACACCTTC. Protein product: CASRTGQNYGYTF.

The CDR3 loop reads CASLPALNTGELFF. Here the CDR3 DNA reads TGTGCCAGCCTCCCGGCCCTAAACACCGGGGAGCTGTTTTTT. This chain uses TRBV7-9 with TRBJ2-2; D is undetermined. The V gene lost 8 bases and the J gene lost 2 bases, with 12 bases spanning the gap. Per the germline V gene, CDR1 is SEHNR and CDR2 is FQNEAQ (reference sequence). The CDR3 is 14 residues long.

This clonotype has a handful of counts. A read error may account for a junction end that differs from germline. This chain joins TRBV3-1 and TRBJ2-7, with 9 bases matching TRBD1. Germline V gene sequence: CDR1 LGHDT, CDR2 YNNKEL (reference sequence). The CDR3 length is 15 residues. The CDR3 nucleotides read TGTGCCAACAGCCCGACGGGACAGGGAAACTACGAGCAGTACTTC. Amino acids: CANSPTGQGNYEQYF.

This clonotype was counted between two and nine times. The chain has TRBV29-1 and TRBJ2-7, with D possibly TRBD1 on 6 matching bases. With 3 bases removed from V and 3 bases from J, the gap between germline ends came to 9 bases. Germline V gene lookup returns CDR1 SQVTM and CDR2 ANQGSEA. This CDR3 comprises 12 residues. Here the CDR3 DNA reads TGCAGCGTTGAGGTACAGGGCTACGAGCAGTACTTC. Translated: CSVEVQGYEQYF.

This clonotype is termed medium-sized (0.01 to 0.1%). The chain recombines TRBV20-1 with TRBJ1-1; the D is unclear. V shed 2 bases and J shed 0 bases, with 16 bases lying between them. Per the germline V gene, CDR1 is DFQATT and CDR2 is SNEGSKA (reference sequence). CDR3 size: 16 residues. CDR3 sequence reads: CSARPSTPGLNTEAFF. In nucleotides, the CDR3 is TGCAGTGCTAGACCCAGTACGCCAGGACTGAACACTGAAGCTTTCTTT.

The chain employs TRBV7-9 and TRBJ2-2, with 8 bases matching TRBD1. CDR1 is SEHNR, CDR2 FQNEAQ, per germline (reference sequence). V lost 2 bases and J lost 3; bases outside the gene matches: 2. The CDR3 loop spans 15 amino acids. CDR3 nucleotides: TGTGCCAGCAGCTTAAAGGACAGGGACACCGGGGAGCTGTTTTTT. Translation: CASSLKDRDTGELFF. Full variable domain (rest looked up from reference TRBV7-9 and TRBJ2-2): DTGVSQNPRHKITKRGQNVTFRCDPISEHNRLYWYRQTLGQGPEFLTYFQNEAQLEKSRLLSDRFSAERPKGSFSTLEIQRTEQGDSAMYLCASSLKDRDTGELFFGEGSRLTVL.

This clonotype has ten or more counts. The V gene is TRBV28, the J gene TRBJ2-7; TRBD1 matches 10 bases. This CDR3 region has 15 residues. V was clipped by 3 bases and J by 3 bases; unmatched bases: 5. Germline V gene data show CDR1 as MDHEN and CDR2 as SYDVKM. CDR3 loop: CASSFQTGGGYEQYF. The CDR3 bases are TGTGCCAGCAGTTTCCAGACAGGGGGCGGCTACGAGCAGTACTTC. The full variable domain, rest sourced from reference TRBV28 and TRBJ2-7, is DVKVTQSSRYLVKRTGEKVFLECVQDMDHENMFWYRQDPGLGLRLIYFSYDVKMKEKGDIPEGYSVSREKKERFSLILESASTNQTSMYLCASSFQTGGGYEQYFGPGTRLTVT.

This clonotype was observed a handful of times. The V and J genes are TRBV7-8 and TRBJ1-5; 8 bases are a match to TRBD1. The CDR3 runs 16 residues. Germline CDR1 and CDR2: SGHVS and FQNEAQ. Losses at the gene ends were 5 bases for V and 6 bases for J; bases not matched to a gene: 12. Here the CDR3 DNA reads TGTGCCAGCAGCCCACCCGGGCCCACAGGGGGTCAGCCCCAGCATTTT. Protein product: CASSPPGPTGGQPQHF.

The gene calls are TRBV5-1 and TRBJ1-1; D unclear. Trimming shortened V by 0 bases and J by 3 bases, and 9 bases separated the two germline ends. Germline CDR1 is SGHRS and CDR2 is YFSETQ. CDR3 length: 14 amino acids. The CDR3: CASSLDIGYTEAFF. In nucleotides, the CDR3 is TGCGCCAGCAGCTTGGATATTGGGTACACTGAAGCTTTCTTT. Combining the CDR3 with reference TRBV5-1 and TRBJ1-1 gives the whole variable domain KAGVTQTPRYLIKTRGQQVTLSCSPISGHRSVSWYQQTPGQGLQFLFEYFSETQRNKGNFPGRFSGRQFSNSRSEMNVSTLELGDSALYLCASSLDIGYTEAFFGQGTRLTVV.

The rearrangement links TRBV6-6 to TRBJ2-7; TRBD2 matches 7 bases. V gave up 7 bases and J gave up 6 bases; unmatched junction bases: 12. The CDR3 has 14 residues. Germline V gene data show CDR1 as MNHNY and CDR2 as SVGAGI (reference sequence). This CDR3 is CASNPTSQGREQYF. The CDR3 coding sequence is TGTGCCAGCAATCCGACTAGCCAAGGGCGCGAGCAGTACTTC.

The sample holds many counts of this clonotype. J is TRBJ2-7 and V is TRBV2; D unresolved. Trimming stripped 8 bases from V and 4 bases from J, with 24 bases between. Germline CDR1 reads SNHLY; CDR2 reads FYNNEI. The CDR3 has 16 amino acids. The CDR3 region is CASSLPEAFPHYEQYF. The CDR3 DNA is TGTGCCAGCTCCCTGCCAGAAGCTTTTCCTCATTACGAGCAGTACTTC.

V usage is TRBV27 and J usage is TRBJ1-2; TRBD1 agrees at 7 bases. Per germline, CDR1 MNHEY and CDR2 SMNVEV (reference sequence). CDR3 length: 14 amino acids. V lost 2 bases to trimming and J lost 6 bases; unmatched junction nucleotides: 6. The CDR3 loop reads CASSLKQGTHGYTF. Written as DNA, the CDR3 is TGTGCCAGCAGTTTAAAACAGGGGACCCATGGCTACACCTTC.

This chain uses TRBV11-2 with TRBJ2-3; no clear D. Germline CDR1 reads SGHAT; CDR2 reads FQNNGV. The V and J ends lost 6 bases and 5 bases respectively, with 12 bases between them. The CDR3 loop spans 13 amino acids. The CDR3 sequence is CASRPPDRDTQYF. CDR3 nucleotides: TGTGCCAGCAGACCCCCCGATAGAGATACGCAGTATTTT.

This clonotype was seen at least ten times. This rearrangement joins TRBV4-1 to TRBJ2-5, with no clear D. Germline V gene sequence: CDR1 MGHRA, CDR2 YSYEKL. V was clipped by 4 bases and J by 4 bases, with 4 bases between them. The CDR3 loop spans 11 amino acids. In DNA form, the CDR3 reads TGCGCCAGCAGCCTACGAGAGACCCAGTACTTC. Its translation is CASSLRETQYF.

This clonotype was counted at least ten times. This sequence joins TRBV6-1 and TRBJ2-1, with no clear D. Germline V gene lookup returns CDR1 MNHNS and CDR2 SASEGT. Trimming shortened V by 8 bases and J by 4 bases, and 6 bases separated the two germline ends. The CDR3 has 11 amino acids. CDR3 nucleotides: TGTGCCAGCCTCGTATACAATGAGCAGTTCTTC. Amino acids: CASLVYNEQFF.

The chain employs TRBV11-2 and TRBJ1-2; D ambiguous. The germline CDR1 and CDR2 sequences are SGHAT and FQNNGV. V was shortened by 5 bases and J by 9 bases, with 10 bases between the two germline ends. This CDR3 spans 11 amino acids. This CDR3 is CASSNGPRYTF. CDR3 nucleotides: TGTGCCAGCAGCAATGGGCCCCGCTACACCTTC.

The chain carries TRBV20-1 and TRBJ2-3, with TRBD1 identical over 8 bases. The CDR3 consists of 13 residues. V lost 6 bases and J lost 5; bases outside the gene matches: 7. Per the germline V gene, CDR1 is DFQATT and CDR2 is SNEGSKA (reference sequence). For the CDR3, the DNA is TGCAGTGCAGGGGGCAGGGGGCGAGATACGCAGTATTTT. It yields the protein CSAGGRGRDTQYF.

In its sample, this clonotype was seen a few times. The V and J genes are TRBV20-1 and TRBJ2-1; weak D call: TRBD2 (6 bases). CDR3 length equals 14 residues. Germline V gene sequence: CDR1 DFQATT, CDR2 SNEGSKA (reference sequence). V gave up 5 bases and J gave up 6 bases, with 17 bases separating them. DNA for the CDR3: TGCAGTGCTCCCGCCTTCGGGACTGCCAATGAGCAGTTCTTC. Translation gives CSAPAFGTANEQFF.

The sample holds a few counts of this clonotype. The rearrangement joins TRBV6-1 to TRBJ2-1; a possible D gene is TRBD2 (6 bases). In germline, CDR1 is MNHNS, CDR2 SASEGT. V was pared by 3 bases and J by 8 bases, with 8 bases between. The CDR3 consists of 12 residues. CDR3 sequence (DNA): TGTGCCAGCAGTGAGGAGGGGTATGAGCAGTTCTTC. Its translation is CASSEEGYEQFF.

This clonotype was seen ten or more times. The gene calls are TRBV5-1 and TRBJ1-2; the D gene is possibly TRBD1 (5 bases). The CDR3 runs 14 residues. V lost 3 bases and J lost 0, with 9 bases in between. CDR1 and CDR2 (germline): SGHRS, YFSETQ. The CDR3 sequence is CASSSDTSNYGYTF. CDR3 bases: TGCGCCAGCAGCTCGGACACTTCTAACTATGGCTACACCTTC.

This clonotype came up a few times. V and J are TRBV11-2 and TRBJ2-1; 9 nucleotides match TRBD1. Germline assignment: CDR1 SGHAT and CDR2 FQNNGV. Trimming cost V 5 bases and J 11 bases; bases outside gene matches: 4. The CDR3 is made up of 12 amino acids. CDR3 DNA sequence: TGTGCCAGCAGCGAAACAGGGGGCAAGCAGTTCTTC. It specifies CASSETGGKQFF.

The V gene is TRBV5-6, the J gene TRBJ1-3; D is unclear. Germline-derived CDR1 and CDR2 are SGHDT and YYEEEE. This CDR3 region has 13 residues. V was trimmed by 1 base and J by 0 bases, leaving 2 bases between them. CDR3 residues: CASSLISGNTIYF. In nucleotides, the CDR3 is TGTGCCAGCAGCTTGATCTCTGGAAACACCATATATTTT.